Below are 2 T cell receptor beta chains sequenced from a single sample in a study. In TCRdb, the RT-PCR reads were re-called with MiXCR into one record per CDR3 protein. This sample has about 680,000 distinct CDR3 sequences, with 11% to 15% found just once. Sequenced sample: memory CD4+ T cells from blood. All receptors derive from a female donor in good health, serving as a healthy control.

About this clonotype itself: One end of the junction fails to match germline, which may point to a read error. The chain uses TRBV7-2 and TRBJ2-7; 10 bases map to TRBD1. The germline gives CDR1 SGHTA, CDR2 FQGNSA. The CDR3 covers 15 residues. The CDR3 region is CATSRPGQGRNEQYF. The CDR3 DNA is TGTGCCACCAGCAGGCCGGGACAGGGGAGGAACGAGCAGTACTTC.

The sample holds a few counts of this clonotype. The rearrangement links TRBV27 to TRBJ2-7; D ambiguous. V was pared by 2 bases and J by 5 bases, with 13 bases between. This CDR3 comprises 14 residues. CDR1 is MNHEY and CDR2 is SMNVEV in the germline V gene (reference sequence). The CDR3 protein is CASSLQIGLDEQYF. DNA for the CDR3: TGTGCCAGCAGTTTACAGATTGGGCTGGACGAGCAGTACTTC.